Listed below are T cell receptor beta chains from one sample, sequenced in a study of T cell repertoires in cytomegalovirus infection. A single record per CDR3 protein comes from TCRdb applying MiXCR to the reads. Among more than 200,000 distinct CDR3 sequences listed, 8% to 9.5% were seen once. The specimen was PBMCs. Receptors were obtained from a human donor in good health (CMV status not recorded). Some clones in this sample may be carry-over from other donors' samples. Each CDR3 is given without its conserved first and last residue. Part of the rows lack a size; the others show once, few, many or a class for expanded clones.

J gene: TRBJ1-1; clone size: many; V gene: TRBV12-3/TRBV12-4; CDR3 protein: ASSDGVTNTEAF
J gene: TRBJ2-4; clone size: many; V gene: TRBV7-2; CDR3 protein: ASSLLRTGVRNIQY
J gene: TRBJ2-1; clone size: many; V gene: TRBV5-1; CDR3 protein: ASRLVVSSYNEQF
J gene: TRBJ2-3; clone size: many; V gene: TRBV4-3; CDR3 protein: ASSQAGLASSTQY
J gene: TRBJ2-2; clone size: few; V gene: TRBV7-2; CDR3 protein: ASSLGGTFPGELF
J gene: TRBJ1-5; clone size: few; V gene: TRBV10-3; CDR3 protein: AISRAGDNQPQH
J gene: TRBJ1-1; clone size: many; V gene: TRBV19; CDR3 protein: ASSIEFRGWINTEAF
J gene: TRBJ1-5; clone size: many; V gene: TRBV7-8; CDR3 protein: ASSLAGGTQPQH
J gene: TRBJ2-6; clone size: few; V gene: TRBV28; CDR3 protein: ASSSLVSGSSGANVLT
J gene: TRBJ1-1; clone size: many; V gene: TRBV12-3/TRBV12-4; CDR3 protein: ASSLMVEAF
J gene: TRBJ1-5; clone size: few; V gene: TRBV27; CDR3 protein: ASSLGVPGTGAQPQH
J gene: TRBJ2-7; clone size: many; V gene: TRBV28; CDR3 protein: ASSPIPHEQY
J gene: TRBJ2-1; clone size: many; V gene: TRBV2; CDR3 protein: ASSGGLVYNEQF
J gene: TRBJ2-7; clone size: few; V gene: TRBV20-1; CDR3 protein: SASLAGIEQY
J gene: TRBJ1-5; clone size: many; V gene: TRBV12-3/TRBV12-4; CDR3 protein: ASSSDRSNQPQH
J gene: TRBJ2-7; clone size: many; V gene: TRBV5-1; CDR3 protein: ASSEGTANYEQY
J gene: TRBJ2-1; clone size: -; V gene: TRBV20-1; CDR3 protein: SAEGSGTSYNEQF
J gene: TRBJ2-7; clone size: few; V gene: TRBV20-1; CDR3 protein: SARDTGGPYEQY
J gene: TRBJ2-5; clone size: -; V gene: TRBV2; CDR3 protein: ASSEGQGIETQY
J gene: TRBJ2-1; clone size: many; V gene: TRBV7-2; CDR3 protein: ASTYHNEQF
J gene: TRBJ2-3; clone size: many; V gene: TRBV7-2; CDR3 protein: ASSPGTVTDTQY
J gene: TRBJ1-5; clone size: few; V gene: TRBV28; CDR3 protein: ASSLWGKRGNQPQH
J gene: TRBJ1-2; clone size: -; V gene: TRBV20-1; CDR3 protein: SASRGFDGYT
J gene: TRBJ2-1; clone size: many; V gene: TRBV5-6; CDR3 protein: ASSLGYGRAGNNEQF
J gene: TRBJ2-1; clone size: many; V gene: TRBV3-1; CDR3 protein: ASSQLRGREGNNEQF
J gene: TRBJ2-7; clone size: -; V gene: TRBV11-2; CDR3 protein: ASSLAGLAGSREQY
J gene: TRBJ2-3; clone size: many; V gene: TRBV6-1; CDR3 protein: ASRGTGDPTDTQY
J gene: TRBJ1-3; clone size: many; V gene: TRBV7-8; CDR3 protein: ASSFESSGNTIY
J gene: TRBJ2-2; clone size: -; V gene: TRBV11-2; CDR3 protein: ASSLASIIPGELF
J gene: TRBJ2-1; clone size: few; V gene: TRBV28; CDR3 protein: ASSLGGGRVNEQF
J gene: TRBJ2-7; clone size: -; V gene: TRBV29-1; CDR3 protein: SVMTGNYEQY
J gene: TRBJ2-1; clone size: few; V gene: TRBV25-1; CDR3 protein: ASSDTGVYNEQF
J gene: TRBJ2-3; clone size: many; V gene: TRBV7-2; CDR3 protein: ASSLPRSGKSTDTQY
J gene: TRBJ2-3; clone size: many; V gene: TRBV7-2; CDR3 protein: ASRLGGGRSTDTQY
J gene: TRBJ2-7; clone size: once; V gene: TRBV2; CDR3 protein: ASSSETGGFNYEQY
J gene: TRBJ2-1; clone size: many; V gene: TRBV11-2; CDR3 protein: AIPAAAGGSYNEQF
J gene: TRBJ2-3; clone size: many; V gene: TRBV7-2; CDR3 protein: ASSARGSGTDTQY
J gene: TRBJ1-4; clone size: many; V gene: TRBV7-2; CDR3 protein: ASSLRINEKLF
J gene: TRBJ2-2; clone size: many; V gene: TRBV7-8; CDR3 protein: ASSSRPRQGVPGELF
J gene: TRBJ2-3; clone size: few; V gene: TRBV20-1; CDR3 protein: SARRHGGSGTDTQY
J gene: TRBJ1-2; clone size: -; V gene: TRBV12-5; CDR3 protein: ASDVQGEGDYGYT
J gene: TRBJ1-3; clone size: many; V gene: TRBV20-1; CDR3 protein: SVYRDRVAGNTIY
J gene: TRBJ1-5; clone size: -; V gene: TRBV19; CDR3 protein: ASRQPGREGQPQH
J gene: TRBJ2-1; clone size: many; V gene: TRBV2; CDR3 protein: ASSPTSGDYNEQF
J gene: TRBJ1-2; clone size: few; V gene: TRBV7-2; CDR3 protein: ASSPRQGIDGYT
J gene: TRBJ1-5; clone size: many; V gene: TRBV15; CDR3 protein: ATSRDRGNQPQH